This entry lists 8 T cell receptor beta chains sequenced from one sample in a study of T cells in Graves' hyperthyroidism and ophthalmopathy. RNA transcripts were the template for amplifying TCR beta CDR3 regions. HTBI primers drove first-round RT-PCR of the TCR CDR3. TCRdb called the multiplex PCR reads again in MiXCR, with one record for every CDR3 protein. This table has about 360,000 distinct CDR3 sequences, about 12% appearing once. Sequenced: blood. The receptors here all came from a woman between 18 and 29 years old with Graves' hyperthyroidism.

This clonotype was recorded at least ten times. The chain is built from TRBV10-3 and TRBJ1-1; perhaps TRBD1 as D (5 bases). Trimming shortened V by 1 base and J by 5 bases, and 14 bases separated the two germline ends. The germline CDR1 and CDR2 sequences are ENHRY and SYGVKD. CDR3 length: 15 residues. The CDR3 loop is CAISEFLTEGTEAFF. Written as DNA, the CDR3 is TGTGCCATCAGTGAGTTCTTAACGGAGGGGACTGAAGCTTTCTTT.

CDR3 bases: TGCGCCAGCAGCCAGGGACAGGTGGAAGCTTTCTTT. It yields the protein CASSQGQVEAFF. The chain has TRBV4-1 and TRBJ1-1, with 8 positions matching TRBD1. This CDR3 has 12 amino acids. With 3 bases clipped from V and 8 bases from J, the junction kept 2 bases outside the gene matches. CDR1 and CDR2 from the germline V gene are MGHRA and YSYEKL.

This chain links TRBV20-1 with TRBJ1-5; 8 nucleotides agree with TRBD1. Germline V gene data show CDR1 as DFQATT and CDR2 as SNEGSKA (reference sequence). With 6 bases clipped from V and 9 bases from J, the junction kept 13 bases outside the gene matches. The CDR3 totals 14 residues. CDR3 region: CSADSTGGYGPQHF. The CDR3 DNA is TGCAGTGCCGATTCTACAGGGGGTTACGGGCCCCAGCATTTT.

This clonotype appeared a few times. The chain is built from TRBV7-8 and TRBJ1-2; TRBD1 matches 7 bases. The CDR3 runs 15 residues. Germline V gene data show CDR1 as SGHVS and CDR2 as FQNEAQ. Germline trimming cut 2 bases from V and 2 bases from J; bases unmatched to any gene: 5. The CDR3 nucleotides read TGTGCCAGCAGCTTACAACAGGGGAGCAACTATGGCTACACCTTC. Encoded protein: CASSLQQGSNYGYTF.

The rearrangement links TRBV29-1 to TRBJ2-7; D gene unclear. In germline, CDR1 is SQVTM, CDR2 ANQGSEA. V was pared by 4 bases and J by 0 bases, with 13 bases between. CDR3 size: 14 residues. The CDR3 region has the DNA TGCAGCGTTGGGGCTCGAGGCAGCTCCTACGAGCAGTACTTC. Translated, it gives CSVGARGSSYEQYF.

This clonotype has at least ten counts. V and J are TRBV15 and TRBJ2-1; tentative D call: TRBD1 (7 bases). In germline, CDR1 is LNHNV, CDR2 YYDKDF (reference sequence). This CDR3 comprises 16 residues. V lost 4 bases and J 1 base, leaving 14 bases between the germline ends. In DNA, the CDR3 is TGTGCCACCAGCAACGATGCGGGACAGTCCTACAATGAGCAGTTCTTC. This encodes CATSNDAGQSYNEQFF.

This clonotype was counted at least ten times. The chain recombines TRBV3-1 with TRBJ1-2; maybe TRBD1 (5 bases). The CDR3 runs to 14 residues. Germline lookup yields CDR1 LGHDT and CDR2 YNNKEL (reference sequence). V was cut by 0 bases and J by 4 bases, with 9 bases left in between. In nucleotides, the CDR3 is TGTGCCAGCAGCCAAGAAGGTGGGGCCTATGGCTACACCTTC. Residues: CASSQEGGAYGYTF.

This clonotype has at least ten counts. The V gene is TRBV9, the J gene TRBJ2-7, with D possibly being TRBD2 (5 bases). CDR1 is SGDLS, CDR2 YYNGEE, per germline. Trimming stripped 3 bases from V and 2 bases from J, with 18 bases between. The CDR3 contains 16 residues. CDR3 amino acids: CASSATTEVGAYEQYF. CDR3 DNA: TGTGCCAGCAGCGCTACCACAGAGGTCGGGGCCTACGAGCAGTACTTC.